These T cell receptor beta chains were read from a single sample in a study of immune characterization of retroperitoneal liposarcoma. TCRdb re-called the PCR reads with MiXCR, one entry per CDR3 protein. The sample holds roughly 9,300 distinct CDR3 sequences; about 39% are singletons and the top ten take over 9%. The sample taken for sequencing was tumor tissue. The receptors stem from a female donor with retroperitoneal liposarcoma. The CDR3 runs from the conserved cysteine through the conserved F or W. The D gene is left open where the match is weak. Clone size is stated in some rows and not others, as once, few, many or a class when expanded.

>once|TRBJ2-1|TRBV25-1|NA
TGTGCCAGCAGTGAATGGCGCGTTGACGGACCAAAAGAGACCCAGTTCTTC
CASSEWRVDGPKETQFF
>few|TRBJ2-1|TRBV6-1|NA
TGTGCCAGCTTGGAGGCAGCTGAGCAGTTCTTC
CASLEAAEQFF
>few|TRBJ2-3|TRBV6-1|TRBD2
TGTGCCAGCACCTCCGCGGGACTAGCGGGGATAACTAGCACAGATACGCAGTATTTT
CASTSAGLAGITSTDTQYF
>NA|TRBJ2-3|TRBV6-5|TRBD1
TGTGCCAGCAGTAGACAGGGGGCCCCAGATACGCAGTATTTT
CASSRQGAPDTQYF
>NA|TRBJ2-1|TRBV7-2|TRBD1
TGTGCCAGCAGCTCTCCCGGGACAGGGTCAGGCGAGCAGTTCTTC
CASSSPGTGSGEQFF
>NA|TRBJ2-1|TRBV7-8|NA
TGTGCCAGCAGCTTTCCCAGGGCCGAGCAGTTCTTC
CASSFPRAEQFF
>many|TRBJ2-2|TRBV12-3/TRBV12-4|NA
TGTGCCAGCAGTTTTTCCCCTACGAACACCGGGGAGCTGTTTTTT
CASSFSPTNTGELFF
>few|TRBJ2-6|TRBV6-5|NA
TGTGCCAGCAGTTACTCGACAGGCTCTGGGGCCAACGTCCTGACTTTC
CASSYSTGSGANVLTF
>few|TRBJ2-1|TRBV6-1|NA
TGTGCCAGCAGCCAAGGGTCCTACAATGAGCAGTTCTTC
CASSQGSYNEQFF
>NA|TRBJ2-1|TRBV12-3/TRBV12-4|NA
TGTGCCAGCAGTTTAGGGCTAGCCTACAATGAGCAGTTCTTC
CASSLGLAYNEQFF
>NA|TRBJ2-1|TRBV27|NA
TGTGCCAGCGGAGTAACCTACAATGAGCAGTTCTTC
CASGVTYNEQFF
>few|TRBJ1-4|TRBV7-8|NA
TGTGCCAGCAGCCTTCCGGGACCCAGGGGTGAAAAACTGTTTTTT
CASSLPGPRGEKLFF
>NA|TRBJ1-1|TRBV6-2/TRBV6-3|TRBD1
TGTGCCAGCAGTGAACAGGGGATAAGCACTGAAGCTTTCTTT
CASSEQGISTEAFF
>NA|TRBJ2-5|TRBV7-8|NA
TGTGCCAGCAGACCGTACCAAGAGACCCAGTACTTC
CASRPYQETQYF
>few|TRBJ2-1|TRBV6-1|NA
TGTGCCAGCACGCGTGACAATGAGCAGTTCTTC
CASTRDNEQFF
>few|TRBJ2-3|TRBV6-1|TRBD2
TGTGCCAGCAGACCTGGACTAGCGGGGGCCCTTAGCACAGATACGCAGTATTTT
CASRPGLAGALSTDTQYF
>NA|TRBJ1-1|TRBV6-2/TRBV6-3|NA
TGTGCCAGCAGACCGGGACATCTTTATTTTAACACTGAAGCTTTCTTT
CASRPGHLYFNTEAFF
>many|TRBJ2-5|TRBV6-1|TRBD2
TGTGCCAGCAGACAAATAGCGGGAGAGATCCAAGAGACCCAGTACTTC
CASRQIAGEIQETQYF
>few|TRBJ1-2|TRBV7-2|NA
TGTGCCAGCAGCTTAGCGCGGGCAGCCCACTATGGCTACACCTTC
CASSLARAAHYGYTF
>many|TRBJ2-7|TRBV12-3/TRBV12-4|TRBD1
TGTGCCAGCAGTTTAAGGGACAGTAGCCCCGAGCAGTACTTC
CASSLRDSSPEQYF
>few|TRBJ2-1|TRBV12-3/TRBV12-4|TRBD2
TGTGCCAGCAGATCCCCCTTCGGACTAGCGTCCTACAATGAGCAGTTCTTC
CASRSPFGLASYNEQFF
>NA|TRBJ2-4|TRBV11-2|NA
TGTGCCAGCAGCTTTTTTCCGAACATTCAGTACTTC
CASSFFPNIQYF
>few|TRBJ2-5|TRBV27|NA
TGTGCCAGCAGTTTTGGTCCCCAGGGGAAAGTGGAGACCCAGTACTTC
CASSFGPQGKVETQYF
>NA|TRBJ2-2|TRBV6-1|NA
TGTGCCAGCCGACTGAGTCTGAGCACCGGGGAGCTGTTTTTT
CASRLSLSTGELFF
>medium-sized|TRBJ2-3|TRBV6-1|TRBD2
TGTGCCAGCAGTTCTAGCGGGGGCACCCTCAGCACAGATACGCAGTATTTT
CASSSSGGTLSTDTQYF
>few|TRBJ2-1|TRBV6-5|NA
TGTGCCAGCAGCTACCATATCAAAGAGACCCAGTTCTTC
CASSYHIKETQFF
>NA|TRBJ1-6|TRBV6-1|NA
TGTGCCAGCAGTGAATACGGGGGCCGCTTTCCCCTCCACTTT
CASSEYGGRFPLHF
>NA|TRBJ2-5|TRBV5-1|TRBD1
TGCGCCAGCAGCTCCTCGACAGGGGGACGTTTGGAGCAGTACTTC
CASSSSTGGRLEQYF
>NA|TRBJ2-2|TRBV6-8|TRBD2
TGTGCCAGCAGTTACCCCTGGGGTAGCGGGGGAACCGGGGAGCTGTTTTTT
CASSYPWGSGGTGELFF
>few|TRBJ2-1|TRBV6-1|TRBD2
TGTGCCAGCAGTGAACGGGAGGCCGAGACCCAGTTCTTC
CASSEREAETQFF
>NA|TRBJ2-1|TRBV6-8|NA
TGTGCCAGCAGTTATGTCGGGATACAGGGCGTTGGGGAGACCCAGTTCTTC
CASSYVGIQGVGETQFF
>NA|TRBJ2-5|TRBV27|TRBD2
TGTGCCAGCAGCATAAAAGCCCGGGGGCTAGCGGGAGGACAGCAGTACTTC
CASSIKARGLAGGQQYF
>NA|TRBJ2-1|TRBV6-1|TRBD2
TGTGCCAGCAGTCTCGGACTAGCGGGTAATGAGCAGTTCTTC
CASSLGLAGNEQFF
>many|TRBJ1-5|TRBV6-1|NA
TGTGCCAGCAGTCGAACAGGGAATCAGCCCCAGCATTTT
CASSRTGNQPQHF
>NA|TRBJ2-1|TRBV12-3/TRBV12-4|NA
TGTGCCAGCAGCCTAACGACCAAGGAGACCCAGTTCTTC
CASSLTTKETQFF
>large|TRBJ2-7|TRBV7-2|NA
TGTGCCAGCAGCTCGACAGGGTGGGAGCGGGCCGAGCAGTACTTC
CASSSTGWERAEQYF
>NA|TRBJ2-2|TRBV12-3/TRBV12-4|TRBD1
TGTGCCAGCAGTGGGGGGGACAGGGACACCGGGGAGCTGTTTTTT
CASSGGDRDTGELFF
>NA|TRBJ2-5|TRBV6-5|TRBD2
TGTGCCAGCAGTTACCCGGGGGGTGGAGAGACCCAGTACTTC
CASSYPGGGETQYF
>NA|TRBJ2-1|TRBV12-3/TRBV12-4|TRBD2
TGTGCCAGCAGTCTGACGGGCGGGGGGGCCTATGAGCAGTTCTTC
CASSLTGGGAYEQFF
>NA|TRBJ1-2|TRBV6-1|NA
TGTGCCAGCAGGATACACTTCGGTGACTATGGCTACACCTTC
CASRIHFGDYGYTF
>few|TRBJ2-1|TRBV6-1|TRBD2
TGTGCCAGCAGGATTAGACTAGCGGGATACAATGAGCAGTTCTTC
CASRIRLAGYNEQFF
>NA|TRBJ2-1|TRBV6-5|NA
TGTGCCAGCAGTTACTCGATAGGTGTCGATGAGCAGTTCTTC
CASSYSIGVDEQFF
>NA|TRBJ2-1|TRBV7-6|TRBD1
TGTGCCAGCAGCTTAGACGGCGGGACAGGGGCCTACAATGAGCAGTTCTTC
CASSLDGGTGAYNEQFF
>NA|TRBJ1-2|TRBV6-1|NA
TGTGCCAGCAGTGAAGCGAGTGGCGGTTATGGCTACACCTTC
CASSEASGGYGYTF
>few|TRBJ2-7|TRBV6-1|NA
TGTGCCAGCAGTGAAGTACCGCCCCCTGGCGAGCAGTACTTC
CASSEVPPPGEQYF
>NA|TRBJ2-3|TRBV4-3|TRBD1
TGCGCCAGCAGCCAAGACTTCAGGGGGCAACAAGATACGCAGTATTTT
CASSQDFRGQQDTQYF